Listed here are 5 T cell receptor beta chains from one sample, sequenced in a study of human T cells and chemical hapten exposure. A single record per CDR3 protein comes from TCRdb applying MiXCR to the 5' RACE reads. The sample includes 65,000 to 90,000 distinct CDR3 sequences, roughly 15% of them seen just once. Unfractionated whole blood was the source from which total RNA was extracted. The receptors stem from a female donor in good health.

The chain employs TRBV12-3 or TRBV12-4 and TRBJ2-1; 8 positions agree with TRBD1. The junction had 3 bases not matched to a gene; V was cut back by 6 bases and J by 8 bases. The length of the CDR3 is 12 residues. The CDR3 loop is CASSQQGDEQFF. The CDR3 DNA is TGTGCCAGCAGCCAACAGGGGGATGAGCAGTTCTTC.

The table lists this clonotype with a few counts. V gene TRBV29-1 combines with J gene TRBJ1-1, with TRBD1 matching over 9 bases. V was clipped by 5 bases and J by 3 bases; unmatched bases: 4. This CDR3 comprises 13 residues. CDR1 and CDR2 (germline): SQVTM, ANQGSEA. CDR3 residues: CSVQTGGDTEAFF. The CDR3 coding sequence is TGCAGCGTTCAGACAGGGGGGGACACTGAAGCTTTCTTT.

CDR3 DNA sequence: TGTGCCAGCAGTTACTGGGGACGGACTGACGAGCAGTACTTC. This sequence encodes CASSYWGRTDEQYF. The chain uses TRBV6-6 and TRBJ2-7; TRBD1 or TRBD2 may be the D gene (5 bases each). The CDR3 runs to 14 residues. The germline gives CDR1 MNHNY, CDR2 SVGAGI (reference sequence). Trimming left V 1 base short and J 5 bases short, with 12 bases between.

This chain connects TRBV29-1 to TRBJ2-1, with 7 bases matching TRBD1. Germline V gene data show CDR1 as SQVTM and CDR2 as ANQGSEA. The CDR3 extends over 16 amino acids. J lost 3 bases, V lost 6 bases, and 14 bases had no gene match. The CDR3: CSVGLVGGKGYNEQFF. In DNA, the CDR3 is TGCAGCGTCGGACTTGTAGGGGGCAAAGGCTACAATGAGCAGTTCTTC.

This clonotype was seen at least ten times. CDR3 DNA: TGTGCCAGCAGTTTATGGACTAGCGGGAGCACAGATACGCAGTATTTT. Amino acids: CASSLWTSGSTDTQYF. The V call is TRBV28, the J call TRBJ2-3, with 10 positions matching TRBD2. Trimming removed 0 bases from V and 0 bases from J; junction bases left unmatched: 0. The CDR3 loop spans 16 amino acids. The germline V gene has CDR1 MDHEN and CDR2 SYDVKM.